A selection of T cell receptor beta chains follows, all from one sample in a study of beta chain features in type 1 diabetes. Generated by immunoSEQ multiplex PCR, the TCRdb table keeps only in-frame clones and is missing some. The sample consists of 130,000 to 150,000 clones, about 7% of them appearing once. Sequencing was carried out using central memory CD4+ T cells from blood. These receptors were obtained from a woman younger than 45 in good health. The CDR3 runs from the conserved cysteine through the conserved F or W. D genes are given only for firm matches. Size is stated for part of the rows, as once, few or many counts, or as a class when the clone is expanded.

size: .
D: TRBD1
J: TRBJ2-3
V: TRBV4-1
CDR3: CASSQRDRATDTQYF
DNA: TGCGCCAGCAGCCAACGGGACAGGGCCACAGATACGCAGTATTTT

size: few
D: TRBD2
J: TRBJ2-2
V: TRBV30
CDR3: CAWRAWTSGKSGELFF
DNA: TGTGCCTGGAGGGCTTGGACTAGCGGGAAGTCCGGGGAGCTGTTTTTT

size: few
D: TRBD2
J: TRBJ2-1
V: TRBV4-3
CDR3: CASSQGLGGSEGNEQFF
DNA: TGCGCCAGCAGCCAAGGATTGGGAGGGAGTGAAGGCAATGAGCAGTTCTTC

size: many
D: TRBD1
J: TRBJ2-7
V: TRBV9
CDR3: CASSVGSRGQGSYYEQYF
DNA: TGTGCCAGCAGCGTAGGTTCTCGGGGACAGGGCTCCTACTACGAGCAGTACTTC

size: once
D: TRBD1
J: TRBJ2-3
V: TRBV28
CDR3: CATQGALGLDTQYF
DNA: TGTGCCACACAGGGGGCTCTTGGTTTAGATACGCAGTATTTT

size: .
D: TRBD1
J: TRBJ2-7
V: TRBV6-1
CDR3: CASSEHRTGGGYEQYF
DNA: TGTGCCAGCAGTGAACATCGGACAGGGGGAGGATACGAGCAGTACTTC

size: few
D: TRBD2
J: TRBJ2-7
V: TRBV29-1
CDR3: CSVASSGYEQYF
DNA: TGCAGCGTTGCCTCTAGCGGCTACGAGCAGTACTTC

size: .
D: TRBD2
J: TRBJ2-1
V: TRBV19
CDR3: CASNGRSYNEQFF
DNA: TGTGCCAGTAACGGGAGGTCCTACAATGAGCAGTTCTTC

size: many
D: TRBD1
J: TRBJ2-5
V: TRBV5-4
CDR3: CASSFRQGGETQYF
DNA: TGTGCCAGCAGCTTCAGACAGGGTGGAGAGACCCAGTACTTC

size: .
D: .
J: TRBJ2-1
V: TRBV5-5
CDR3: CASSLRAGRLGDEQFF
DNA: TGTGCCAGCAGCTTGCGGGCGGGAAGGTTGGGCGATGAGCAGTTCTTC

size: .
D: TRBD2
J: TRBJ2-5
V: TRBV6-1
CDR3: CASSVTGASGAQETQYF
DNA: TGTGCCAGCAGTGTTACCGGGGCTAGCGGGGCCCAAGAGACCCAGTACTTC

size: .
D: TRBD1
J: TRBJ2-5
V: TRBV7-9
CDR3: CASSLRTGSVETQYF
DNA: TGTGCCAGCAGCCTTCGGACAGGGTCTGTTGAGACCCAGTACTTC

size: few
D: .
J: TRBJ2-3
V: TRBV6-5
CDR3: CASRLTATSQVTQYF
DNA: TGTGCCAGCAGACTGACCGCTACTAGTCAGGTTACGCAGTATTTT

size: .
D: TRBD2
J: TRBJ2-3
V: TRBV29-1
CDR3: CSVEVSGGTDTQYF
DNA: TGCAGCGTTGAAGTTAGCGGGGGCACAGATACGCAGTATTTT

size: many
D: .
J: TRBJ2-7
V: TRBV18
CDR3: CASSPGLVYEQYF
DNA: TGTGCCAGCTCACCGGGACTTGTCTACGAGCAGTACTTC

size: few
D: .
J: TRBJ1-1
V: TRBV10-3
CDR3: CATNHRDNTEAFF
DNA: TGTGCCACTAACCACAGGGACAACACTGAAGCTTTCTTT

size: .
D: .
J: TRBJ1-2
V: TRBV2
CDR3: CASSGDTNYGYTF
DNA: TGTGCCAGCAGTGGGGACACAAACTATGGCTACACCTTC

size: many
D: .
J: TRBJ1-5
V: TRBV28
CDR3: CASSSRQPQHF
DNA: TGTGCCAGCAGTTCTCGTCAGCCCCAGCATTTT

size: .
D: .
J: TRBJ1-2
V: TRBV25-1
CDR3: CASSDIQAQNYGYTF
DNA: TGTGCCAGCAGTGACATACAGGCCCAGAACTATGGCTACACCTTC

size: few
D: .
J: TRBJ2-5
V: TRBV6-6
CDR3: CASSYGVRARETQYF
DNA: TGTGCCAGCAGTTACGGGGTCAGGGCGAGGGAGACCCAGTACTTC

size: few
D: TRBD1
J: TRBJ1-5
V: TRBV19
CDR3: CASNPTGGAVQPQHF
DNA: TGTGCCAGTAATCCGACAGGGGGCGCAGTCCAGCCCCAGCATTTT

size: .
D: TRBD2
J: TRBJ2-1
V: TRBV30
CDR3: CAWSVLAGVEQFF
DNA: TGTGCCTGGAGTGTACTAGCGGGAGTGGAGCAGTTCTTC

size: few
D: TRBD1
J: TRBJ2-7
V: TRBV7-6
CDR3: CASSLQGASYEQYF
DNA: TGTGCCAGCAGCCTACAGGGGGCCTCCTACGAGCAGTACTTC

size: .
D: .
J: TRBJ1-1
V: TRBV6-5
CDR3: CASNTRGDTEAFF
DNA: TGTGCCAGCAATACCCGCGGGGACACTGAAGCTTTCTTT

size: .
D: .
J: TRBJ2-2
V: TRBV5-1
CDR3: CASRPLASNTGELFF
DNA: TGCGCCAGCAGGCCCCTAGCCTCCAACACCGGGGAGCTGTTTTTT

size: few
D: .
J: TRBJ1-2
V: TRBV19
CDR3: CASSIRDNLGYTF
DNA: TGTGCCAGTAGTATCCGGGACAATTTGGGCTACACCTTC

size: .
D: TRBD1
J: TRBJ2-2
V: TRBV7-8
CDR3: CASSLDPGGVGELFF
DNA: TGTGCCAGCAGCTTAGATCCAGGGGGAGTCGGGGAGCTGTTTTTT

size: .
D: TRBD1
J: TRBJ1-1
V: TRBV6-1
CDR3: CASSESQGAGTEAFF
DNA: TGTGCCAGCAGTGAATCACAGGGGGCGGGCACTGAAGCTTTCTTT

size: .
D: TRBD2
J: TRBJ2-5
V: TRBV5-6
CDR3: CASSLFVAGEETQYF
DNA: TGTGCCAGCAGCTTGTTCGTAGCGGGAGAGGAGACCCAGTACTTC

size: .
D: .
J: TRBJ2-7
V: TRBV7-2
CDR3: CASGGGWDRNRYEQYF
DNA: TGTGCCAGCGGGGGGGGATGGGACAGGAACCGCTACGAGCAGTACTTC

size: many
D: TRBD2
J: TRBJ2-1
V: TRBV19
CDR3: CASSIGGLAGGPNEQFF
DNA: TGTGCCAGTAGTATAGGGGGACTAGCGGGAGGGCCGAATGAGCAGTTCTTC

size: few
D: TRBD2
J: TRBJ2-1
V: TRBV7-2
CDR3: CASRRTSASYNEQFF
DNA: TGTGCCAGCAGAAGGACTAGCGCGTCCTACAATGAGCAGTTCTTC

size: .
D: .
J: TRBJ2-7
V: TRBV21-1
CDR3: CASRREGDSYEQYF
DNA: TGTGCCAGCAGGCGGGAGGGCGACTCCTACGAGCAGTACTTC